The clone carrying this T cell receptor beta chain appeared once. The entry originates in a study of OX40 agonist ivuxolimab in advanced cancers. Assay used: immunoSEQ multiplex PCR; TCRdb lists only in-frame clones, some missing. The data contain about 54,000 clones, roughly 89% of them singletons. This CDR3 has 14 residues. Germline assignment: CDR1 MRHNA and CDR2 SNTAGT. Unmatched junction bases numbered 5, after V lost 0 bases and J lost 10 bases. The sequence was obtained from an adult with an advanced solid tumor such as melanoma, head and neck, liver or kidney cancer. The sample consisted of CD4+ or CD8+ T cells sorted from blood, taken in a trial of the OX40 agonist ivuxolimab. This chain uses TRBV6-4 with TRBJ2-1, with 8 bases fitting TRBD1. In DNA form, the CDR3 reads TGTGCCAGCAGTGACTCTCAAAACAGGGGGGAGCAGTTCTTC. Translated: CASSDSQNRGEQFF.